These 7 T cell receptor beta chains share one sample of origin, sequenced in a study of T cells in Graves' hyperthyroidism and ophthalmopathy. Amplified regions were TCR beta CDR3 sequences from RNA transcripts. First-round RT-PCR with HTBI primers amplified the TCR CDR3 region. One entry per CDR3 protein, called by TCRdb with MiXCR from the multiplex PCR reads. The sample lists roughly 180,000 distinct CDR3 sequences, more than 15% occurring once. The material sequenced was blood. These receptors were collected from a woman aged 50 to 60 with Graves' hyperthyroidism.

The chain links TRBV6-5 to TRBJ1-2; D is unresolved. This CDR3 has 13 residues. The V gene's germline CDR1 is MNHEY and CDR2 SVGAGI. Trimming cost V 2 bases and J 2 bases, with 6 bases left between them. Written as DNA, the CDR3 is TGTGCCAGCAGTTACCTAGTGAACTATGGCTACACCTTC. As protein: CASSYLVNYGYTF.

This clonotype appeared many times. The genes are TRBV7-2 and TRBJ1-1; a possible D gene is TRBD1 (6 bases). Trimming stripped 6 bases from V and 1 base from J, with 12 bases between. This CDR3 is built from 14 residues. Looked up from germline, CDR1 is SGHTA and CDR2 is FQGNSA. CDR3 nucleotides: TGTGCCAGCAGAGGAGGGACACAGAACACTGAAGCTTTCTTT. As protein: CASRGGTQNTEAFF.

This clonotype has a count of ten or more. The chain joins TRBV18 to TRBJ1-1; D possibly corresponds to TRBD1 (5 bases). V lost 7 bases, J lost 2 bases, and 14 bases lay in between. CDR3 length equals 14 residues. Germline V lookup: CDR1 KGHSH, CDR2 LQKENI. CDR3: CASFTQGKNTEAFF. The CDR3 DNA reads TGTGCCAGCTTTACCCAGGGAAAAAACACTGAAGCTTTCTTT.

This clonotype has at least ten counts. The chain has TRBV12-3 or TRBV12-4 and TRBJ1-1; D is undetermined. V shed 5 bases and J shed 6 bases, with 13 bases lying between them. The CDR3 runs 13 residues. The CDR3: CASSATRASEAFF. The DNA for the CDR3 is TGTGCCAGCAGTGCTACAAGAGCCTCTGAAGCTTTCTTT.

The chain recombines TRBV19 with TRBJ1-6; TRBD1 aligns across 10 bases. Germline V gene data show CDR1 as LNHDA and CDR2 as SQIVND (reference sequence). This CDR3 comprises 12 residues. The junction had 3 bases not matched to a gene; V was cut back by 5 bases and J by 14 bases. In DNA form, the CDR3 reads TGTGCCAGTAGTCCGGACAGGGGGTCCCTCCACTTT. Its protein product is CASSPDRGSLHF.

The sample holds one count of this clonotype. This may come from a read error, since a much larger clone is one base off. The chain has TRBV27 and TRBJ1-1; D gene ambiguous. There are 13 residues in the CDR3. Trimming shortened V by 5 bases and J by 4 bases, and 11 bases separated the two germline ends. The V gene's germline CDR1 is MNHEY and CDR2 SMNVEV (reference sequence). DNA for the CDR3: TGTGCCAGCAGTGACCACGTATCCACTGAAGCTTTCTTT. Protein product: CASSDHVSTEAFF.

This clonotype was counted between two and nine times. The gene calls are TRBV2 and TRBJ1-3, with D unclear. Trimming left V 6 bases short and J 0 bases short, with 12 bases between. This CDR3 is built from 15 residues. Germline CDR1 SNHLY, CDR2 FYNNEI. This chain's CDR3 is CASSAEVGSGNTIYF. CDR3 DNA sequence: TGTGCCAGCAGCGCCGAGGTGGGCTCTGGAAACACCATATATTTT.